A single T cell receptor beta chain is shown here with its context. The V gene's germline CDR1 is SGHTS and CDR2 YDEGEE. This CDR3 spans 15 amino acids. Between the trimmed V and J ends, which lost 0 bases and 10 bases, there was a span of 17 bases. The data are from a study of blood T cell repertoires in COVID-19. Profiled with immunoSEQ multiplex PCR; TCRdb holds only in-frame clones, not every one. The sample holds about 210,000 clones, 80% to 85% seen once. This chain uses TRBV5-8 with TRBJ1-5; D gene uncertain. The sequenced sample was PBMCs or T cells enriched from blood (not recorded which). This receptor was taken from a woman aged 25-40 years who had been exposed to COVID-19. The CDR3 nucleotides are TGTGCCAGCAGCTTGGAAGGTCGGGGTGTCTATCCCCAGCATTTT. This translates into CASSLEGRGVYPQHF.